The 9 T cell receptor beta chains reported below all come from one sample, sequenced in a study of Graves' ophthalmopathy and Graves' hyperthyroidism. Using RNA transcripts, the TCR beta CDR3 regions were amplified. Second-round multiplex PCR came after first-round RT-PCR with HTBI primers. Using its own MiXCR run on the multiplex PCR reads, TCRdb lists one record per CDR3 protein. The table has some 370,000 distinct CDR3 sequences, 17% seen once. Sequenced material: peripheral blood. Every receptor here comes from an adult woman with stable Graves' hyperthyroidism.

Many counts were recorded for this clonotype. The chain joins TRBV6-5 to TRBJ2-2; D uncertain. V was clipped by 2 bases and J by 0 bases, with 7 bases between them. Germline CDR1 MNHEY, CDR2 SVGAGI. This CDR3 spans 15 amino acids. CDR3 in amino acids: CASSYGVANTGELFF. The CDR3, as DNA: TGTGCCAGCAGTTACGGGGTGGCGAACACCGGGGAGCTGTTTTTT.

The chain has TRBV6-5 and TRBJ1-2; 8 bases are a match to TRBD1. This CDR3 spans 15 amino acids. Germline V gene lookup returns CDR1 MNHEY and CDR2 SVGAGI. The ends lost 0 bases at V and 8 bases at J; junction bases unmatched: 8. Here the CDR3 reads CASSYSPGGAGGYTF. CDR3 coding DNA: TGTGCCAGCAGTTACTCGCCAGGGGGCGCGGGGGGCTACACCTTC.

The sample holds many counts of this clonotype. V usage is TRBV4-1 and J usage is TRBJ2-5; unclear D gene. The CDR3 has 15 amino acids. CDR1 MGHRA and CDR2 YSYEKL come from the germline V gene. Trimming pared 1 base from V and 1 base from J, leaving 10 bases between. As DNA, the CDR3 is TGCGCCAGCAGCCAAGGCGTCGGAATCCAAGAGACCCAGTACTTC. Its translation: CASSQGVGIQETQYF.

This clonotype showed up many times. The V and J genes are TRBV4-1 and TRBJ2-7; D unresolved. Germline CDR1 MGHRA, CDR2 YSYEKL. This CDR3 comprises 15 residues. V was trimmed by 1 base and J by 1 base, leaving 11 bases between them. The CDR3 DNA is TGCGCCAGCAGCCAAGTTGTAACAGAGTCCTACGAGCAGTACTTC. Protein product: CASSQVVTESYEQYF.

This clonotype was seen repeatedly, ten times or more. The CDR3 DNA is TGTGCCATCAGTGAGTCAGGGGGGCCTGAAGCTTTCTTT. Translated, it gives CAISESGGPEAFF. The chain carries TRBV10-3 and TRBJ1-1; D possibly corresponds to TRBD1 (6 bases). Trimming pared 0 bases from V and 6 bases from J, leaving 8 bases between. The CDR3 contains 13 residues. Germline assignment: CDR1 ENHRY and CDR2 SYGVKD.

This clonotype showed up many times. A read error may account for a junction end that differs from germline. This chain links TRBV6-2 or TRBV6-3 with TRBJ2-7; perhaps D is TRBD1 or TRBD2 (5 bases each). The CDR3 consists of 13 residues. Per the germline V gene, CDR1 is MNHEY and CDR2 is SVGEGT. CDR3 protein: CTSRGTILDEQYF. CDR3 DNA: TGTACCAGTAGAGGGACCATTTTAGACGAGCAGTACTTC.

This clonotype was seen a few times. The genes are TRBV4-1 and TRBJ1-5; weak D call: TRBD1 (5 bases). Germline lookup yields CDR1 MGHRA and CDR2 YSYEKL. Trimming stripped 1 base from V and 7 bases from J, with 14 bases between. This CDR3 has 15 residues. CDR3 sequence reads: CASSQVREEGQPQHF. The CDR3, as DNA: TGCGCCAGCAGCCAAGTCAGGGAGGAGGGCCAGCCCCAGCATTTT.

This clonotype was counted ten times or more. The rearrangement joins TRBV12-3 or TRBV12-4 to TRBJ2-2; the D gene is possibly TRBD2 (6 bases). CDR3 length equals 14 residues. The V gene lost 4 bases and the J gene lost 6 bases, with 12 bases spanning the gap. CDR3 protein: CASSSTTGAGELFF. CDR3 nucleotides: TGTGCCAGCAGTTCTACCACGGGGGCCGGGGAGCTGTTTTTT.

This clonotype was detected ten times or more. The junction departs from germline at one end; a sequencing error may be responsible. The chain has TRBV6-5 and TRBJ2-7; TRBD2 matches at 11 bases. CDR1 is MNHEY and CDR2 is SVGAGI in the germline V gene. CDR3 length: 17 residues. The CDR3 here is CASRYSGTSGLSYEQYF. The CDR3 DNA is TGTGCCAGCAGATACTCCGGGACTAGCGGACTCTCCTACGAGCAGTACTTC.